The present entry profiles one T cell receptor beta chain with its context. As yet, its antigen is unknown. Each TCR beta cDNA library carried unique molecular identifiers. Out of 1 to 10 million T cells, a few hundred thousand cDNA molecules were generated. TCRdb reprocessed the PCR reads via MiXCR and lists one record per CDR3 protein. The table has 800,000 to 950,000 distinct CDR3 sequences, about 57% seen once. This CDR3 is built from 13 residues. Between the trimmed V and J ends, which lost 6 bases and 2 bases, there was a span of 10 bases. Germline V lookup: CDR1 SNHLY, CDR2 FYNNEI. This record comes from a study of post-analysis software for immune sequencing data. Study in general: Relapsing-remitting, secondary progressive and progressive-relapsing forms of multiple sclerosis all featured among disease courses.

Broader study findings: Clustering by F measure revealed strong co-clustering among samples prepared together in one batch. TRBV5-6, TRBV5-1 and TRBV20-1 belonged to a set of about five TRBV segments that were more frequent in patients than controls. When compared against controls, multiple sclerosis patients showed significantly lower normalized Chao1 diversity.

The source is a girl aged 5 to 17 with multiple sclerosis. Sequenced material: blood. The rearrangement uses TRBV2 and TRBJ1-1, with D possibly matching TRBD1 (6 bases). CDR3 region: CASRWTVNTEAFF. DNA of the CDR3: TGTGCCAGCAGATGGACAGTAAACACTGAAGCTTTCTTT.